This T cell receptor beta chain was sequenced in a study of PD-1 blockade in classical Hodgkin lymphoma. Notes on the study in general: Patients with a complete response exhibited baseline diversity comparable to newly diagnosed patients. Healthy donors were reported to have higher baseline TCR diversity than newly diagnosed patients.

Each patient's relapse followed autologous stem cell transplantation, and brentuximab vedotin exposure varied. Thawed PBMCs yielded CD4+ T cells through magnetic negative selection. The method was immunoSEQ multiplex PCR; TCRdb's version includes in-frame clones alone and lacks a portion of them. The repertoire includes under 30,000 clones, roughly 80% of them detected once, and approximately 2.4% sits in the top ten. This CDR3 contains 17 residues. V was pared by 2 bases and J by 3 bases, with 20 bases between. Germline V CDR1 and CDR2: SGHRS, YFSETQ. As to this clone: Its antigen is currently unknown.

The chain links TRBV5-1 to TRBJ1-1; no firm D call. Here the sequenced sample was CD4+ T cells from blood, taken at baseline. This sequence was found in a human donor with classical Hodgkin lymphoma. The chain's CDR3 is CASSLGPRPTRDTEAFF. The CDR3 DNA is TGCGCCAGCAGCTTAGGTCCCAGACCTACTCGGGACACTGAAGCTTTCTTT.